This T cell receptor beta chain was sequenced for a study of shared clonotypes between healthy human individuals (dated by TCRdb to 2018 to 2020). For the study in its entirety: Two women and three men aged 18 to 49 years were included in the cohort. For each donor, CD4 naive and CD4 memory were each run on three plates, CD8 naive on two plates, and CD8 memory on one plate. To estimate repertoire size and how much clonotype sharing occurs between individuals, the study deeply sequenced the blood TCR repertoires of about five healthy adults. To increase sequencing depth and limit assay-specific biases, different laboratories used diverse techniques to prepare libraries and sequence TCR repertoires. Each donor's leukapheresis produced roughly between about 0.8 and 8.9 billion PBMCs.

The CDR1 and CDR2 encoded by the germline V gene are SGHVS and FNYEAQ. After removal of 1 base from V and 2 bases from J, the junction retains 4 bases not matched to a gene. The CDR3 runs 16 residues from the cysteine to the phenylalanine. Only CDR3 DNA remains: 48 bases, in frame from the first base. TCR CDR3 regions were amplified from genomic DNA by multiplex PCR using the deep immunoSEQ assay. Genomic DNA extracted from each cell subset was distributed evenly over all wells of several immunoSEQ 96-well plates, and each plate served as one replicate. For sorted subsets, about 220 ng of genomic DNA, equivalent to roughly 33,000 T cell genomes, went into each replicate PCR. Purified libraries were quantified with a Qubit 3.0 fluorometer, sized on a Bioanalyzer 2100, and re-quantified with the KAPA Library Quantification kit. A separate single-read 150-cycle Illumina NextSeq 550 flow cell was used to sequence each immunoSEQ 96-well plate. The study's own analysis went as follows. The immunoSEQ output contained only junctional sequences without quality scores, so filtering could not match that applied to full-length reads. Sequences were annotated with PyIR, a Python wrapper for IgBLAST v1.9, using IMGT germline references to assign V/J genes and CDR3. Reads were filtered out if the reads had weak V/J assignments (E-value above 1e-6), no CDR3, stop codons, out-of-frame junctions, or ambiguous translated residues. V3J clonotypes were defined as sequences sharing an identical inferred V gene, J gene, and CDR3 amino acid sequence. To compute the percentage overlap between repertoires, the number of shared unique clonotypes was divided by the size of the smaller repertoire. RTK rarefaction, the Chao1 estimator, and Recon v2.1 estimates of unobserved clonotypes were used to assess repertoire richness. Generation probabilities for all TCRbeta clonotypes obtained by the gDNA method from a handful of donors were computed using OLGA. Imported from immuneACCESS, the table was reduced by TCRdb to in-frame sequences with V and J called. These copies leave out some clones; in studies compared against another copy, an unresolved V gene accounts for under half, and the cause of the remainder is not known. The DNA was the basis for D and trimming; V, J and clone size are from that table. In all, the sample holds 1 million to 1.3 million clones, and approximately 80% of those were seen once. The ten most abundant clones make up 0.5% to 0.65% of the sample.

The donors were healthy, HIV-negative adults who had no recently reported acute infections or vaccinations. Only Caucasian adults living in Nashville, Tennessee, USA were represented among the donors. CD4+ T cells were enriched by magnetic negative selection, after which naive cells were positively selected on CD45RA and the negative fraction was taken as the memory subset. Blood was obtained by leukapheresis, after which PBMCs were separated by Ficoll-Histopaque density gradient centrifugation and cryopreserved in liquid nitrogen vapor phase. Analytical flow cytometry was used to check the purity and quantity of each magnetically sorted T cell population. Genomic DNA was isolated from each sorted fraction and quantified by UV absorbance on a Nanodrop 2000c. Concerning this clone: What antigen it recognizes has not been identified. Base quality data are lacking; no much larger clone is found one base away.

What the research found in general, with its limitations: Pairwise subsampling indicated that sequencing depth was expected to affect the degree of clonotype sharing among donors. Sharing across a handful of donors was observed for about 5% of naive CD4, 3% to 3.5% of naive CD8, about 2.3% of memory CD4, and about 0.4% of memory CD8 clonotypes. Compared with non-shared clonotypes, clonotypes shared by all four sorted-subset donors had higher generation probabilities. Estimated clonotype richness was generally larger for naive than for memory subsets. Rarefaction of sorted-subset datasets indicated incomplete sequencing despite the large sequencing depth. The small number of donors limited the genetic and exposure-history diversity represented. Sampling was restricted to blood, and TCR repertoires in tissues likely differ from the TCR repertoires found in blood.

The source is a man aged 18 to 29 in good health. Some clones in this sample may be carry-over from other donors' samples. Sequenced sample: memory CD4+ T cells from PBMCs. The meaning of the sample's cell subset or site label: CD45RA-negative fraction. The chain joins TRBV7-6 to TRBJ2-7; TRBD2 matches 11 bases in the middle. Here is the DNA: TGTGCCAGCAGCTTAGGGACTAGCGGGTCTACCTACGAGCAGTACTTC. This translates into CASSLGTSGSTYEQYF.